The sample holds many counts of the clone carrying this T cell receptor beta chain. Its specificity is unknown. V was pared by 3 bases and J by 7 bases, with 0 bases of the junction left unmatched. This CDR3 is built from 12 residues. Germline V gene sequence: CDR1 SGHTA, CDR2 FQGNSA. Memory CD4+ cells were defined as CD4+CD45RO+CD25-. Semi-nested PCR with Nested Universal Primer A followed constant-region reverse priming of full-length variable regions. Via MiXCR, TCRdb re-called the 5' RACE reads, giving one row per CDR3 protein. The sample carries around 57,000 distinct CDR3 sequences, about 28% recorded once. Notes on the study in general: Greatest tumor Treg TCR overlap was with tumor naive CD4+ cells. Tumor memory CD4+ T cell TCR gene usage was found to cluster with blood and lymph node memory CD4+ cells and with lymph node naive CD4+ cells.

The receptor was isolated from a female donor with breast cancer. The chain combines TRBV7-2 with TRBJ1-2, with 9 bases identical to TRBD1. Sequenced: tumor-infiltrating memory CD4+ T cells sorted from the breast tumor. Subset indicated: memory CD4+ T cells, CD4+CD45RO+CD25-. DNA for the CDR3: TGTGCCAGCAGCTTGGACAGGGGTGGCTACACCTTC. It yields the protein CASSLDRGGYTF.